This T cell receptor beta chain stems from a study of T cell responses to AZD1222 COVID-19 vaccine. Points from the study as a whole: Recipients of two AZD1222 doses showed rising Spike-specific TCR breadth and depth. Spike regions recognized by vaccine-associated CD4 TCRs spanned the protein, led by 160-218 and 743-854. Repertoires were obtained only post-peak T cell response.

The CDR3 covers 16 residues. With 6 bases removed from V and 8 bases from J, the gap between germline ends came to 20 bases. Note on this clone: Its antigen is as yet unknown.

Produced via immunoSEQ multiplex PCR; TCRdb's table is partial and in-frame only. The sample holds some 88,000 clones, 75% to 95% seen once. The source of this sequence is an adult who received the AZD1222 COVID-19 vaccine. The sequenced sample was peripheral blood, obtained 28 days after the second AZD1222 dose. The chain uses TRBV23-1 and TRBJ1-6, with unresolved D. TRBV23-1 is flagged as an ORF with uncertain function. The CDR3: CASRLTPDGSDSPLHF. As DNA, the CDR3 is TGCGCCAGCAGACTCACCCCCGACGGATCAGATTCACCCCTCCACTTT.